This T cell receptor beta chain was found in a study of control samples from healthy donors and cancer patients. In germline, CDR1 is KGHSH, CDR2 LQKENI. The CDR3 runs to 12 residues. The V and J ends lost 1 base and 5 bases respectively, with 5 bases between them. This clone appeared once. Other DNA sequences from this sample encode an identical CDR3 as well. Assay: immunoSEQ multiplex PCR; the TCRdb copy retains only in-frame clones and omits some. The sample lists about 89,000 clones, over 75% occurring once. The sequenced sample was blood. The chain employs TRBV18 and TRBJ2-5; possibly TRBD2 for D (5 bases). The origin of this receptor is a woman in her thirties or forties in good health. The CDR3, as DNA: TGTGCCAGCTCACCACAGCGGGAGACCCAGTACTTC. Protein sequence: CASSPQRETQYF.